Listed below are T cell receptor beta chains from one sample, sequenced in a study of blood T cell repertoires in COVID-19. The protocol was immunoSEQ multiplex PCR, while the TCRdb copy is restricted to in-frame clones and leaves out a portion. This sample has about 53,000 clones; around nine tenths occur once, and the top ten carry 3% to 4.5%. Sequencing was carried out using peripheral blood. Receptor source: a middle-aged man with acute or convalescent COVID-19. Each CDR3 is given with its conserved first and last residue. A D gene is named only where the DNA matches it firmly. The size entry is marked missing in some rows and otherwise reads once, few, many or a size class.

D	size	V	J	length	DNA	CDR3
.	.	TRBV7-3	TRBJ2-2	14	TGTGCCAGCAGCTCCACAGGGAACACCGGGGAGCTGTTTTTT	CASSSTGNTGELFF
.	once	TRBV9	TRBJ2-1	17	TGTGCCAGCAGCGTAGGATCCCTCCGGGGTGGTGACAATGAGCAGTTCTTC	CASSVGSLRGGDNEQFF
.	.	TRBV7-2	TRBJ2-3	18	TGTGCCAGCAGCTTAGCACCCTTTACCCGGAGATACACAGATACGCAGTATTTT	CASSLAPFTRRYTDTQYF
.	.	TRBV5-4	TRBJ1-2	14	TGTGCCAGCAGCTTATCGGCAGGGATCTATGGCTACACCTTC	CASSLSAGIYGYTF
.	.	TRBV11-2	TRBJ2-7	12	TGTGCCAGCAGCTCGAGGGACTACGAGCAGTACTTC	CASSSRDYEQYF
.	.	TRBV24-1	TRBJ2-3	14	TGTGCCACCAGTGACCTGCCCCCAGCAGATACGCAGTATTTT	CATSDLPPADTQYF
TRBD1	.	TRBV5-1	TRBJ2-7	14	TGCGCCAGCACCCCAAACAGGGGCTCCTACGAGCAGTACTTC	CASTPNRGSYEQYF
.	few	TRBV27	TRBJ1-5	14	TGTGCCAGCGGACGGGGGGCCCGCAATCAGCCCCAGCATTTT	CASGRGARNQPQHF
.	few	TRBV9	TRBJ1-3	18	TGTGCCAGCAGCCACGGGACAACCCATCGACTCTCTGGAAACACCATATATTTT	CASSHGTTHRLSGNTIYF
.	.	TRBV14	TRBJ2-7	15	TGTGCCAGCAGCCAAAAGCTAGTGGTAATCTACGAGCAGTACTTC	CASSQKLVVIYEQYF
TRBD2	.	TRBV24-1	TRBJ2-5	13	TGTGCCACCGGTAGCGGGAGAAAAGAGACCCAGTACTTC	CATGSGRKETQYF
.	.	TRBV2	TRBJ2-2	14	TGTGCCAGCACCCCGATCACAGGCACCGGGGAGCTGTTTTTT	CASTPITGTGELFF
.	once	TRBV5-4	TRBJ2-7	18	TGTGCCAGCAGCGGAGCGAAAAATACAGGGGGGGATGCCTACGAGCAGTACTTC	CASSGAKNTGGDAYEQYF
TRBD2	.	TRBV3-1/TRBV3-2	TRBJ2-7	16	TGTGCCAGCAGCCAAGAGTCAACTAGCGGCCGCTACGAGCAGTACTTC	CASSQESTSGRYEQYF
TRBD1	.	TRBV10-3	TRBJ1-6	13	TGTGCCGCGTCCGGGACAGGCAATTCACCCCTCCACTTT	CAASGTGNSPLHF
.	.	TRBV19	TRBJ1-1	13	TGTGCCAGTAGCCCAACTTCTGGCACTGAAGCTTTCTTT	CASSPTSGTEAFF
TRBD1	few	TRBV18	TRBJ1-1	16	TGTGCCAGCTCACCACCGGGACAGGGTGTGAACACTGAAGCTTTCTTT	CASSPPGQGVNTEAFF
TRBD2	.	TRBV7-8	TRBJ2-5	19	TGTGCCAGCAGCTTGGCACTAGCGGGAGAGGGGTCCGAGCGGGAGACCCAGTACTTC	CASSLALAGEGSERETQYF
.	.	TRBV5-1	TRBJ1-4	14	TGCGCCAGCAGCTTGTTACAGGGTGATGAAAAACTGTTTTTT	CASSLLQGDEKLFF
.	.	TRBV5-1	TRBJ2-7	15	TGCGCCAGCAGCCCGCCGGGACAAGGGCGGTACGAGCAGTACTTC	CASSPPGQGRYEQYF
.	.	TRBV12-3/TRBV12-4	TRBJ1-6	13	TGTGCCAGCAACACCGGAGGTTTGTCACCCCTCCACTTT	CASNTGGLSPLHF
TRBD2	.	TRBV18	TRBJ2-3	14	TGTGCCAGCTCACAGGCTAGCGGGCGAGATACGCAGTATTTT	CASSQASGRDTQYF
TRBD2	.	TRBV6-5	TRBJ2-3	13	TGTGCCAGCAGCCGACTAGCGGGAGATACGCAGTATTTT	CASSRLAGDTQYF
.	.	TRBV7-3	TRBJ1-1	14	TGTGCCAGCAGCTTGGCCAGGGAGGACACTGAAGCTTTCTTT	CASSLAREDTEAFF
.	few	TRBV5-6	TRBJ1-1	14	TGTGCCAGCAGCCACACGGACAGCACCAATAAAGCTTTCTTT	CASSHTDSTNKAFF
TRBD1	.	TRBV5-1	TRBJ1-1	15	TGCGCCAGCAGCCTCCGGACAGGAACGAACACTGAAGCTTTCTTT	CASSLRTGTNTEAFF
TRBD1	.	TRBV2	TRBJ1-1	17	TGTGCCAGCAGAGCCGGGACAGGGAAACGAGAGAACACTGAAGCTTTCTTT	CASRAGTGKRENTEAFF
TRBD2	once	TRBV3-1/TRBV3-2	TRBJ2-1	18	TGTGCCAGCAGCCACTACCTAGCGGAGGCGAGCTCCTACAATGAGCAGTTCTTC	CASSHYLAEASSYNEQFF
.	.	TRBV5-1	TRBJ2-3	14	TGCGCCAGCAGCTTGGCTCTAGCCGTAGATACGCAGTATTTT	CASSLALAVDTQYF
.	.	TRBV25-1	TRBJ2-1	11	TGTGCCACATCCGGGGGGCGTGAGCAGTTCTTC	CATSGGREQFF
TRBD1	once	TRBV13	TRBJ2-7	15	TGTGCCAGCAGCTTAGAAGGACAGGGACTCTACGAGCAGTACTTC	CASSLEGQGLYEQYF